This passage covers 26 T cell receptor beta chains from one sample sequenced in a study of tumor and adjacent non-tumor tissue in lung cancer. A modified ARM-PCR protocol with three rounds of nested PCR amplified TCRbeta. Using its own MiXCR run on the multiplex PCR reads, TCRdb lists one record per CDR3 protein. The sample yields roughly 150,000 distinct CDR3 sequences, around 61% seen once. No cell sorting was done before RNA was extracted from the tissue. The sequencing sample was made of lung tumor tissue. The origin of the receptors is a man between 60 and 75 years old with small cell lung cancer.

This clonotype was recorded a few times. The chain joins TRBV4-2 to TRBJ1-1; D gene uncertain. Germline V CDR1 and CDR2: LGHNA, YNFKEQ. The length of the CDR3 is 14 residues. V lost 3 bases, J lost 0 bases, and 8 bases lay in between. In nucleotides, the CDR3 is TGTGCCAGCAGCCAGAATAACATGAACACTGAAGCTTTCTTT. Its translation is CASSQNNMNTEAFF.

This clonotype showed up many times. Here the CDR3 reads CASSYIPAKGQFF. CDR3 in DNA: TGTGCCAGCAGTTACATCCCTGCTAAGGGGCAGTTCTTC. The chain is built from TRBV6-6 and TRBJ2-1; D gene unclear. CDR1 and CDR2 (germline): MNHNY, SVGAGI (reference sequence). Trimming took off 2 bases at V and 12 bases at J, with 14 bases between the two ends. This CDR3 is 13 amino acids long.

The gene calls are TRBV29-1 and TRBJ1-2; D is undetermined. Trimming stripped 2 bases from V and 4 bases from J, with 20 bases between. From germline, CDR1 is SQVTM and CDR2 ANQGSEA. CDR3 length equals 16 residues. The CDR3 coding sequence is TGCAGCGTTGAACCCCTACCGGGTCTCAGCGCCTATGGCTACACCTTC. Translated: CSVEPLPGLSAYGYTF.

The chain is built from TRBV5-6 and TRBJ2-2, with D hard to call. The germline V and J ends were trimmed by 4 bases and 7 bases, with 11 bases remaining between them. This CDR3 spans 13 amino acids. The germline V gene has CDR1 SGHDT and CDR2 YYEEEE. This chain's CDR3 is CASSPLSIGELFF. CDR3 sequence (DNA): TGTGCCAGCAGCCCTTTGAGTATCGGGGAGCTGTTTTTT.

This clonotype was seen ten or more times. The chain recombines TRBV29-1 with TRBJ2-5, with 9 nucleotides matching TRBD1. This CDR3 is 10 amino acids long. V lost 6 bases to trimming and J lost 13 bases; unmatched junction nucleotides: 6. Germline CDR1 reads SQVTM; CDR2 reads ANQGSEA. CDR3 sequence reads: CSVVGTGLYF. The CDR3 region has the DNA TGCAGCGTGGTGGGGACAGGGCTGTACTTC.

This clonotype has only one observation. An end of the junction differs from the germline gene, which may be a read error. The chain has TRBV6-6 and TRBJ2-2, with TRBD2 as a possible D gene (6 bases). This CDR3 is built from 14 residues. Germline-derived CDR1 and CDR2 are MNHNY and SVGAGI (reference sequence). The DNA of the CDR3 is TGTGCCAGCACGACTGTCTCGAACACCGGGGGGCTGTTTTTT. Its translation is CASTTVSNTGGLFF.

Note on this clonotype: Mismatch with germline at one junction end may stem from a read error. V is TRBV5-4 and J is TRBJ1-2, with D hard to call. The germline V gene has CDR1 SGHNT and CDR2 YYREEE (reference sequence). CDR3 length equals 15 residues. CDR3: CASSFRISQNYDYTF. For the CDR3, the DNA is TGTGCCAGCAGTTTCCGTATTTCACAAAACTATGACTACACCTTC.

Concerning this clonotype itself: Relative to the germline gene, one junction end is altered; a read error may explain this. The gene calls are TRBV11-2 and TRBJ2-3, with D hard to call. The CDR3 has 15 amino acids. Per germline, CDR1 SGHAT and CDR2 FQNNGV. The CDR3 region is CVSSLALTSPDTHYF. The CDR3 coding sequence is TGTGTCAGCAGCCTGGCGCTAACAAGCCCAGATACGCACTATTTT.

The V gene is TRBV24-1, the J gene TRBJ2-1, with D unresolved. Trimming took off 3 bases at V and 2 bases at J, with 10 bases between the two ends. The germline gives CDR1 KGHDR, CDR2 SFDVKD. The CDR3 runs to 15 residues. The CDR3 nucleotides are TGTGCCACCAGTGATCCTAGAAACCCCTACAATGAGCAGTTCTTC. This codes for CATSDPRNPYNEQFF.

As for this clonotype: This may stem from a read error, because a much larger clone lies one nucleotide away. This rearrangement joins TRBV6-1 to TRBJ1-6, with no clear D. In germline, CDR1 is MNHNS, CDR2 SASEGT. The CDR3 spans 10 residues. CDR3 region: CAGRYSPLHF. CDR3 in DNA: TGTGCCGGCAGGTACTCACCCCTCCACTTT.

The V gene is TRBV6-1, the J gene TRBJ1-5; D perhaps matches TRBD1 (6 bases). V gave up 7 bases and J gave up 8 bases, with 18 bases separating them. Germline CDR1 reads MNHNS; CDR2 reads SASEGT. The length of the CDR3 is 14 residues. CDR3 in amino acids: CASNDQTGSKPQHF. The CDR3 bases are TGTGCCAGCAATGACCAAACAGGGTCCAAGCCCCAGCATTTT.

About this clonotype itself: This may be a read error: a much more frequent sequence differs by one nucleotide. This sequence joins TRBV6-6 and TRBJ2-7; tentative D call: TRBD1 (6 bases). Germline lookup yields CDR1 MNHNY and CDR2 SVGAGI (reference sequence). CDR3 length equals 14 residues. CDR3 region: CVSSPGHRNYEQYF. As DNA, the CDR3 is TGTGTCAGCAGTCCGGGACACCGAAATTACGAGCAGTACTTC.

Regarding this clonotype: A much larger clone sits a single nucleotide away, making a read error possible. The gene calls are TRBV6-6 and TRBJ2-7; maybe TRBD1 (6 bases). Between the trimmed V and J ends, which lost 8 bases and 6 bases, there was a span of 20 bases. The CDR3 sequence is 14 residues long. Germline V gene lookup returns CDR1 MNHNY and CDR2 SVGAGI (reference sequence). In nucleotides, the CDR3 is TGTGCCAGCTGTACGGGACACGGGGCAGGCGAGCAGTACGTC. Its protein is CASCTGHGAGEQYV.

This rearrangement joins TRBV19 to TRBJ2-2, with 10 bases that match TRBD1. Germline trimming cut 6 bases from V and 9 bases from J; bases unmatched to any gene: 10. This CDR3 is built from 15 residues. CDR1 and CDR2 from the germline V gene are LNHDA and SQIVND (reference sequence). This CDR3 reads CASSDPGQGRWELFF. Written as DNA, the CDR3 is TGTGCCAGTAGCGATCCGGGACAGGGGCGATGGGAGCTGTTTTTT.

V usage is TRBV2 and J usage is TRBJ1-5; weak D call: TRBD1 (6 bases). The length of the CDR3 is 13 residues. Trimming cost V 10 bases and J 5 bases, with 15 bases left between them. Germline CDR1 and CDR2: SNHLY and FYNNEI. CDR3 nucleotide sequence: TGTGCCAACAGGGTGCAGGAAGATCAGCCCCAGCATTTT. This codes for CANRVQEDQPQHF.

This clonotype was seen only once. The junction departs from germline at one end; a sequencing error may be responsible. The CDR3 DNA sequence: TGTGCCAGCAGCTTGGAGCTAGCGCTATACAGTGAGCAGTTCTTC. It encodes CASSLELALYSEQFF. The chain is built from TRBV5-4 and TRBJ2-1, with TRBD2 as a possible D gene (6 bases). Germline V gene lookup returns CDR1 SGHNT and CDR2 YYREEE (reference sequence). The CDR3 consists of 15 residues.

This clonotype showed up many times. The V call is TRBV6-1, the J call TRBJ1-2; 7 positions match TRBD1. Trimming removed 6 bases from V and 4 bases from J; junction bases left unmatched: 11. The CDR3 covers 15 residues. CDR1 is MNHNS, CDR2 SASEGT, per germline. CDR3 sequence reads: CASRTTVTGLYGYTF. The CDR3 DNA sequence: TGTGCCAGCAGAACCACAGTGACAGGGCTCTATGGCTACACCTTC.

Turning to this clonotype: The junction does not match germline at one end; this may be a read error. The chain carries TRBV5-4 and TRBJ2-5, with 7 bases matching TRBD2. The CDR3 has 15 residues. Germline loops: CDR1 SGHNT, CDR2 YYREEE (reference sequence). The CDR3 region is CANSLTTGGEETQYF. Written as DNA, the CDR3 is TGTGCCAACAGCTTAACAACGGGAGGTGAGGAGACCCAGTACTTC.

This chain joins TRBV11-3 and TRBJ2-2, with 7 positions matching TRBD2. The CDR3 spans 18 residues. Germline CDR1 and CDR2: SGHNT and YENEEA. After removal of 6 bases from V and 6 bases from J, the junction contained 19 bases not matched to a gene. The CDR3 DNA reads TGTGCCAGCAGTCGACTAGAGGGAGGGCCGAGTTTTTCCGGGGAGCTGTTTTTT. Encoded protein: CASSRLEGGPSFSGELFF. The whole variable domain, remainder taken from reference TRBV11-3 and TRBJ2-2, is EAGVVQSPRYKIIEKKQPVAFWCNPISGHNTLYWYLQNLGQGPELLIRYENEEAVDDSQLPKDRFSAERLKGVDSTLKIQPAELGDSAVYLCASSRLEGGPSFSGELFFGEGSRLTVL.

Remarks on this clonotype: Being one base from a much bigger clone, this may be a read error. The chain uses TRBV7-9 and TRBJ2-1, with 7 bases identical to TRBD1. The CDR3 has 16 residues. Per germline, CDR1 SEHNR and CDR2 FQNEAQ (reference sequence). Written as DNA, the CDR3 is TGTGCCACCAGCGGATACCGGGACAGCTCCTACAATGAGCAGTTCTTC. Translating gives CATSGYRDSSYNEQFF.

Concerning this clonotype itself: The junction departs from germline at one end; a sequencing error may be responsible. The rearrangement uses TRBV5-4 and TRBJ2-1; the D is unclear. The CDR3 consists of 16 residues. Per germline, CDR1 SGHNT and CDR2 YYREEE (reference sequence). This CDR3 is CASSLELASTYNEHFF. In DNA, the CDR3 is TGTGCCAGCAGCTTGGAACTGGCGTCAACCTACAATGAGCACTTCTTC.

Worth noting for this clonotype: One end of the junction fails to match germline, which may point to a read error. This sequence joins TRBV11-1 and TRBJ2-1; TRBD2 is a possible D gene (5 bases). The CDR3 has 14 residues. Germline CDR1 and CDR2: SGHAT and FQDESV (reference sequence). CDR3 sequence: CDSSSHLSVNEHFF. CDR3 DNA: TGTGACAGCAGCTCGCACCTTAGCGTCAATGAGCATTTCTTC.

This clonotype was detected only once. The V and J genes are TRBV24-1 and TRBJ1-2; D ambiguous. The CDR3 is made up of 8 amino acids. The germline gives CDR1 KGHDR, CDR2 SFDVKD. The ends were cut back, 7 bases at V and 13 bases at J, with 6 bases in the middle. The CDR3 DNA reads TGTGCCACCAGGACGGGCACCTTC. As protein: CATRTGTF.

This clonotype occurred once. This CDR3 fails to terminate in the conserved phenylalanine or tryptophan, so it likely reflects a read error. The chain links TRBV20-1 to TRBJ1-1; D gene unclear. V lost 2 bases and J 1 base, leaving 14 bases between the germline ends. This CDR3 is built from 15 residues. Looked up from germline, CDR1 is DFQATT and CDR2 is SNEGSKA (reference sequence). The CDR3 loop reads CSARYQMGKNTEAFS. The CDR3 coding sequence is TGCAGTGCTAGATATCAGATGGGAAAGAACACTGAAGCTTTCTCT.

This chain uses TRBV21-1 with TRBJ2-5; the D call of TRBD1 is as the table states it, not checked on the DNA. TRBV21-1 is listed as a pseudogene. This CDR3 has 15 residues. The CDR3 nucleotides are TGTGTCAGCAGGCTCTCAGACAGGGGCCAAGAGACCCAGTACTTC. Its protein is CVSRLSDRGQETQYF.

On this clonotype: Germline and junction disagree at one end, which may indicate a read error. The chain uses TRBV20-1 and TRBJ2-1, with D perhaps given as TRBD1 or TRBD2 (7 bases each). Per the germline V gene, CDR1 is DFQATT and CDR2 is SNEGSKA (reference sequence). The CDR3 loop spans 16 amino acids. The CDR3 sequence is CSAPGQWEGPYNERFF. In DNA, the CDR3 is TGCAGTGCACCGGGACAGTGGGAGGGCCCCTACAATGAGCGGTTCTTC.